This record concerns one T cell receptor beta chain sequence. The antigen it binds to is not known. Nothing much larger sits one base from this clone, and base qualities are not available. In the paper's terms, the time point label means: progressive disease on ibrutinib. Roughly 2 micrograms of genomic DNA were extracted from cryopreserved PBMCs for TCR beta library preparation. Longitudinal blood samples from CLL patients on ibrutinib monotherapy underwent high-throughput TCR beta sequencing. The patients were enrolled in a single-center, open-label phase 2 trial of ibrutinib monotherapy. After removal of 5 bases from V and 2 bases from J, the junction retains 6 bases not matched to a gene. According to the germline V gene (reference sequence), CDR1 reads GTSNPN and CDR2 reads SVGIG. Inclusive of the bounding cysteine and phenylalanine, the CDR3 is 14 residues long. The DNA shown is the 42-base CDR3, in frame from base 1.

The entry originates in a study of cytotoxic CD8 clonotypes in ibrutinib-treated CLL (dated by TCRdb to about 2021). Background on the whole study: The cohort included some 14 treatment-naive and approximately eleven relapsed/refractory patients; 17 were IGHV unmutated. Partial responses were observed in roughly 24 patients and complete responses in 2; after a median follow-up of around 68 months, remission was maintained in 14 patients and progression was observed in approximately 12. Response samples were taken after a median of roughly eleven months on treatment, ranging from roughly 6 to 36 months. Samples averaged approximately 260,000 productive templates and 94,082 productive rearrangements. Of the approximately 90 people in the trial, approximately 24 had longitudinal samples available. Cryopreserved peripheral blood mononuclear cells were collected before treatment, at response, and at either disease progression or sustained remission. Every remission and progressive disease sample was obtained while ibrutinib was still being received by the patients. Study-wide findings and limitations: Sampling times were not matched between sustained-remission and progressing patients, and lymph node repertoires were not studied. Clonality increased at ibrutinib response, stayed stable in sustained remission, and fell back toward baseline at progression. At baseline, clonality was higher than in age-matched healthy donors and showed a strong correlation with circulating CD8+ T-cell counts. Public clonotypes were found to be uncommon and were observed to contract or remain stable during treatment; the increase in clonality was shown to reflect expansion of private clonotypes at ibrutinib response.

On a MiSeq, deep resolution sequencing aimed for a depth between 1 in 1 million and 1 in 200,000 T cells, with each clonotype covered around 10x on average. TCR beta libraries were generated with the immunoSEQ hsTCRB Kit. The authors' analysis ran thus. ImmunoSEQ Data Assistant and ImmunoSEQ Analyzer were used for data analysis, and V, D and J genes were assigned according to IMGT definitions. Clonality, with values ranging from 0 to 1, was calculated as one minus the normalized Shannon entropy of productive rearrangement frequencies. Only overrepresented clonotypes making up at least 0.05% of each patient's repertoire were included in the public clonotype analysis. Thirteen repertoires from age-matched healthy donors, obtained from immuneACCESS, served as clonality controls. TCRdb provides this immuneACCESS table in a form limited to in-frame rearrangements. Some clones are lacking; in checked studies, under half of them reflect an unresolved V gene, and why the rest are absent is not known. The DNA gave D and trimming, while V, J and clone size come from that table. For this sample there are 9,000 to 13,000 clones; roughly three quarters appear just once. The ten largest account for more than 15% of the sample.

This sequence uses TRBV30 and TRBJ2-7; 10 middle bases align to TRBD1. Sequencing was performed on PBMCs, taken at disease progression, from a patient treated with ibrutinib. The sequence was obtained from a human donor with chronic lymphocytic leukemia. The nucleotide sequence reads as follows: TGTGCCTGGCAACCGGGACAGGGGACCTACGAGCAGTACTTC. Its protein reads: CAWQPGQGTYEQYF.